Presented here are 4 T cell receptor beta chains from one specimen sequenced in a study of blood T cell repertoires in COVID-19. TCRdb keeps only in-frame clones here, not all; method: immunoSEQ multiplex PCR. The table lists almost 70,000 clones, about four fifths of them singletons. Sequenced input: peripheral blood. The receptor set was obtained from a human donor in a cohort sampled during active COVID-19.

The chain has TRBV10-3 and TRBJ1-5, with 7 bases that match TRBD1. The CDR3 sequence is 16 residues long. V dropped 1 base and J dropped 6; count of bases not matched to a gene: 9. The germline gives CDR1 ENHRY, CDR2 SYGVKD. The DNA for the CDR3 is TGTGCCATCAGTGAGTATAAGGGGGCCGAAATTCAGCCCCAGCATTTT. Encoded protein: CAISEYKGAEIQPQHF.

This chain joins TRBV14 and TRBJ2-7; 12 nucleotides align to TRBD2. The CDR3 is made up of 15 amino acids. Germline V gene sequence: CDR1 SGHDN, CDR2 FVKESK. Trimming took 4 bases from V and 2 from J; bases not matched to a gene: 3. The CDR3 bases are TGTGCCAGCAGCCTTTGGACTAGCGGGACCTACGAGCAGTACTTC. It encodes CASSLWTSGTYEQYF.

V and J are TRBV7-9 and TRBJ2-4; TRBD1 matches 8 bases. J gave up 6 bases and V 2 bases, and 3 bases lay outside the gene matches. Germline V CDR1 and CDR2: SEHNR, FQNEAQ (reference sequence). The CDR3 has 14 amino acids. The CDR3 spells CASSLTGGGNIQYF. CDR3 bases: TGTGCCAGCAGCTTAACAGGGGGAGGAAACATTCAGTACTTC. Full variable domain (rest looked up from reference TRBV7-9 and TRBJ2-4): DTGVSQNPRHKITKRGQNVTFRCDPISEHNRLYWYRQTLGQGPEFLTYFQNEAQLEKSRLLSDRFSAERPKGSFSTLEIQRTEQGDSAMYLCASSLTGGGNIQYFGAGTRLSVL.

The rearrangement joins TRBV9 to TRBJ2-5, with 7 bases identical to TRBD2. This CDR3 contains 16 residues. The germline gives CDR1 SGDLS, CDR2 YYNGEE. The trim removed 0 bases at V and 4 bases at J, leaving 9 bases unmatched. This CDR3 is CASSVDRGGSGETQYF. The CDR3 DNA sequence: TGTGCCAGCAGCGTAGATAGGGGAGGGTCGGGAGAGACCCAGTACTTC. The full variable domain, rest sourced from reference TRBV9 and TRBJ2-5, is DSGVTQTPKHLITATGQRVTLRCSPRSGDLSVYWYQQSLDQGLQFLIQYYNGEERAKGNILERFSAQQFPDLHSELNLSSLELGDSALYFCASSVDRGGSGETQYFGPGTRLLVL.